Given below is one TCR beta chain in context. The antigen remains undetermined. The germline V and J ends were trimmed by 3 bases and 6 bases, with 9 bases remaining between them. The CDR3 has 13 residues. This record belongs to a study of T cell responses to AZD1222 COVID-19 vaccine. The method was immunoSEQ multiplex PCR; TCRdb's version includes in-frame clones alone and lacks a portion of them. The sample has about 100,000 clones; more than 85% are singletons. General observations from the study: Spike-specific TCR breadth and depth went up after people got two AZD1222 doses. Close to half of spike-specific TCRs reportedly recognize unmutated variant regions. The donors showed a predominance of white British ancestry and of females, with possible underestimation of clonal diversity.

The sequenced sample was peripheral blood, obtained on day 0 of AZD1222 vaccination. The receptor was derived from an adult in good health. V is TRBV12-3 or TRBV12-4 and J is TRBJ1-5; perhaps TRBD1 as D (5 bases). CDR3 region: CASSFRGSQPQHF. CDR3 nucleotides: TGTGCCAGCAGTTTTAGGGGTAGTCAGCCCCAGCATTTT.